What follows are 18 T cell receptor beta chains derived from one specimen sequenced in a study of Ad26.COV2.S vaccination and SARS-CoV-2 variants. Here immunoSEQ multiplex PCR was the method, and the copy in TCRdb shows in-frame clones only, minus some. The sample carries 300,000 to 400,000 clones, about 87% recorded once. Sample treatment: roughly 20 received Ad26.COV2.S at low or high dose, single or two shots; several received placebo; per-sample allocation not given. Specimens were obtained on day 63 following the first vaccine or placebo injection. The material sequenced was peripheral blood, taken in a trial of Ad26.COV2.S vaccine versus placebo. Receptors were obtained from a person aged 18 to 65 who received the Ad26.COV2.S COVID-19 vaccine or a placebo.

The chain joins TRBV7-8 to TRBJ1-2; D unresolved. V lost 5 bases to trimming and J lost 2 bases, with 15 bases between them. Germline values: CDR1 SGHVS, CDR2 FQNEAQ. CDR3 length: 15 amino acids. CDR3 coding DNA: TGTGCCAGCAGCCCCCCCGCCACAGAGAACTATGGCTACACCTTC. This gives the protein CASSPPATENYGYTF.

V is TRBV7-2 and J is TRBJ2-3; maybe TRBD1 (5 bases). The CDR3 length is 15 residues. V lost 5 bases, J lost 1 base, and 13 bases lay in between. Germline CDR1 and CDR2: SGHTA and FQGNSA. The CDR3 loop reads CASSPEETGTDTQYF. In DNA, the CDR3 is TGTGCCAGCAGCCCCGAAGAGACAGGCACAGATACGCAGTATTTT.

This chain uses TRBV7-9 with TRBJ1-4; unclear D gene. Trimming stripped 3 bases from V and 8 bases from J, with 7 bases between. Germline V gene lookup returns CDR1 SEHNR and CDR2 FQNEAQ (reference sequence). The CDR3 spans 12 residues. The DNA of the CDR3 is TGTGCCAGCAGCTTTAAGGGCGAAAAACTGTTTTTT. It codes for CASSFKGEKLFF.

V gene TRBV25-1 combines with J gene TRBJ1-4; D is undetermined. CDR1 is MGHDK, CDR2 SYGVNS, per germline. Trimming took off 5 bases at V and 5 bases at J, with 12 bases between the two ends. The CDR3 totals 14 residues. CDR3 residues: CASSRPDRNEKLFF. In DNA form, the CDR3 reads TGTGCCAGCAGTCGACCTGACCGGAATGAAAAACTGTTTTTT.

V is TRBV6-2 or TRBV6-3 and J is TRBJ2-1; perhaps TRBD1 as D (5 bases). CDR1 MNHEY and CDR2 SVGEGT come from the germline V gene. CDR3 length equals 16 residues. Trimming stripped 2 bases from V and 2 bases from J, with 13 bases between. CDR3 bases: TGTGCCAGCAGTTACGCCATGACAGTCCCCTACAATGAGCAGTTCTTC. This encodes CASSYAMTVPYNEQFF.

V is TRBV7-3 and J is TRBJ2-2, with 7 bases aligning to TRBD1. Losses at the gene ends were 5 bases for V and 5 bases for J; bases not matched to a gene: 2. Germline values: CDR1 SGHTA, CDR2 FQGTGA. This CDR3 contains 13 residues. The CDR3 here is CASSPQGTGELFF. CDR3 DNA: TGTGCCAGCAGCCCACAGGGGACCGGGGAGCTGTTTTTT. The full variable domain, completed using reference TRBV7-3 and TRBJ2-2, is GAGVSQTPSNKVTEKGKYVELRCDPISGHTALYWYRQSLGQGPEFLIYFQGTGAADDSGLPNDRFFAVRPEGSVSTLKIQRTERGDSAVYLCASSPQGTGELFFGEGSRLTVL.

The rearrangement uses TRBV15 and TRBJ1-2; no reliable D call. The CDR3 loop spans 15 amino acids. Deletions cut 0 bases from V and 5 bases from J, with 13 bases between. Per the germline V gene, CDR1 is LNHNV and CDR2 is YYDKDF (reference sequence). Here the CDR3 reads CATSRDGVPVYGYTF. DNA of the CDR3: TGTGCCACCAGCAGAGATGGGGTACCCGTATATGGCTACACCTTC. Filled out from reference TRBV15 and TRBJ1-2, the complete variable domain reads DAMVIQNPRYQVTQFGKPVTLSCSQTLNHNVMYWYQQKSSQAPKLLFHYYDKDFNNEADTPDNFQSRRPNTSFCFLDIRSPGLGDTAMYLCATSRDGVPVYGYTFGSGTRLTVV.

This chain links TRBV19 with TRBJ2-7; D unclear. There are 14 residues in the CDR3. Trimming took 1 base from V and 0 from J, leaving 7 bases between them. CDR1 is LNHDA and CDR2 is SQIVND in the germline V gene (reference sequence). CDR3 region: CASSIGGFSYEQYF. CDR3 DNA sequence: TGTGCCAGTAGTATAGGCGGCTTCTCCTACGAGCAGTACTTC.

This chain uses TRBV12-3 or TRBV12-4 with TRBJ2-3; D not certain. Trimming took 6 bases from V and 6 from J, leaving 13 bases between them. This CDR3 is built from 13 residues. CDR3 nucleotides: TGTGCCAGCAGACTTGGTGGCCTGGATACGCAGTATTTT. Its translation: CASRLGGLDTQYF.

In this sample, this clone turned up many times. This sequence joins TRBV2 and TRBJ1-5; no definite D call. The CDR3 runs 14 residues. Germline values: CDR1 SNHLY, CDR2 FYNNEI. Trimming pared 6 bases from V and 6 bases from J, leaving 15 bases between. The CDR3 bases are TGTGCCAGCAGAGATGGGTATCGAGGTCAGCCCCAGCATTTT. This gives the protein CASRDGYRGQPQHF.

The genes are TRBV4-3 and TRBJ1-1; a possible D gene is TRBD1 (5 bases). Trimming pared 0 bases from V and 9 bases from J, leaving 11 bases between. This CDR3 region has 13 residues. The germline V gene encodes CDR1 LGHNA and CDR2 YSLEER. The CDR3 spells CASSQDGGSQAFF. CDR3 nucleotide sequence: TGCGCCAGCAGCCAAGACGGGGGGAGTCAAGCTTTCTTT.

V and J are TRBV6-2 or TRBV6-3 and TRBJ1-5; D gene uncertain. Germline V gives CDR1 MNHEY, CDR2 SVGEGT. The CDR3 covers 19 residues. Trimming cost V 6 bases and J 0 bases, with 24 bases left between them. The CDR3 DNA reads as TGTGCCAGCAGCGAACCGGGAGCAGATACCCTATATAGCAATCAGCCCCAGCATTTT. Protein product: CASSEPGADTLYSNQPQHF.

V is TRBV5-6 and J is TRBJ2-5, with 8 bases matching TRBD1. Losses at the gene ends were 7 bases for V and 2 bases for J; bases not matched to a gene: 13. The CDR3 runs to 16 residues. Germline V lookup: CDR1 SGHDT, CDR2 YYEEEE. The CDR3 here is CASFDLRTGNQETQYF. CDR3 DNA: TGTGCCAGCTTCGACTTACGGACAGGGAATCAAGAGACCCAGTACTTC. Complete variable domain (other parts from reference TRBV5-6 and TRBJ2-5): DAGVTQSPTHLIKTRGQQVTLRCSPKSGHDTVSWYQQALGQGPQFIFQYYEEEERQRGNFPDRFSGHQFPNYSSELNVNALLLGDSALYLCASFDLRTGNQETQYFGPGTRLLVL.

The chain recombines TRBV3-1 (or the pseudogene TRBV3-2) with TRBJ1-2, with D unclear. The CDR3 runs 16 residues. Germline CDR1 is LGHDT and CDR2 is YNNKEL (reference sequence). V gave up 0 bases and J gave up 5 bases, with 16 bases separating them. This CDR3 reads CASSQELVSSLYGYTF. The CDR3 DNA is TGTGCCAGCAGCCAAGAACTCGTGTCCAGCCTTTATGGCTACACCTTC.

Concerning this clone: At one of its ends the junction is not consistent with the germline gene, which may arise from a read error. The CDR3 loop reads CASSLTSGDRGTDTQYF. The CDR3 nucleotides read TGTGCCAGCAGCTTAACGAGCGGGGACAGGGGGACAGACACGCAGTATTTT. The gene calls are TRBV7-3 and TRBJ2-3, with 11 bases matching TRBD1. This CDR3 contains 17 residues. Germline V gives CDR1 SGHTA, CDR2 FQGTGA.

This clone showed up just once. The rearrangement uses TRBV7-2 and TRBJ2-2; 7 bases match TRBD1. CDR1 is SGHTA and CDR2 is FQGNSA in the germline V gene. There are 13 residues in the CDR3. The junction had 5 bases not matched to a gene; V was cut back by 6 bases and J by 7 bases. The CDR3 DNA is TGTGCCAGCAGACCTGGACAGGTCGGGGAGCTGTTTTTT. Translation: CASRPGQVGELFF.

The rearrangement links TRBV6-4 to TRBJ2-1, with D unclear. Germline V gives CDR1 MRHNA, CDR2 SNTAGT. The length of the CDR3 is 16 residues. The V end lost 6 bases, the J end lost 0 bases, and 15 bases lay between the germline ends. The CDR3 protein is CASRPTAWSSYNEQFF. The CDR3 DNA sequence: TGTGCCAGCAGACCGACTGCGTGGAGCTCCTACAATGAGCAGTTCTTC.

The CDR3 DNA is TGTGCCAGCAGCTCCGGGATCTCTGGAAACACCATATATTTT. This gives the protein CASSSGISGNTIYF. The rearrangement uses TRBV7-8 and TRBJ1-3; D is uncertain. Germline CDR1 and CDR2: SGHVS and FQNEAQ. The CDR3 runs to 14 residues. V lost 4 bases to trimming and J lost 0 bases, with 7 bases between them.